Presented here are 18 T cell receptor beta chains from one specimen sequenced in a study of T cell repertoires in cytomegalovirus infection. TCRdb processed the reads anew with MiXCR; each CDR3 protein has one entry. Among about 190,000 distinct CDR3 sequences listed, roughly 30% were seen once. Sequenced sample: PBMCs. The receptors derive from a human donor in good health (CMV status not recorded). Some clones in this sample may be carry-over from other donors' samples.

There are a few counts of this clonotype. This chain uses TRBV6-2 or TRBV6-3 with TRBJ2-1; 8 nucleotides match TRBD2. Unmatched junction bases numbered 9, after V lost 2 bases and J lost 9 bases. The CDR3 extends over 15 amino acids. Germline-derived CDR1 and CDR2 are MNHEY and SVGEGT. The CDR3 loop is CASSYRRGDEVEQFF. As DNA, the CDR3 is TGTGCCAGCAGTTACCGGCGGGGGGACGAAGTTGAGCAGTTCTTC.

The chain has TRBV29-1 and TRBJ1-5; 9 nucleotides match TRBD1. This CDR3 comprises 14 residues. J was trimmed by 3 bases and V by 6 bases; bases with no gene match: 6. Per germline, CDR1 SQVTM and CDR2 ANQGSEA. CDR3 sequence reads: CSVRTGDFNQPQHF. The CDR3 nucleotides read TGCAGCGTACGGACAGGGGATTTCAATCAGCCCCAGCATTTT.

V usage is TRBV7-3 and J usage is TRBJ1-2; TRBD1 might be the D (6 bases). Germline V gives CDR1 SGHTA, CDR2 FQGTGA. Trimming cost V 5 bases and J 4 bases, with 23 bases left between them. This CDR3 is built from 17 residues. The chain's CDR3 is CASSILAGTPGVYGYTF. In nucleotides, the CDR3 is TGTGCCAGCAGCATCCTGGCCGGGACCCCAGGGGTCTATGGCTACACCTTC.

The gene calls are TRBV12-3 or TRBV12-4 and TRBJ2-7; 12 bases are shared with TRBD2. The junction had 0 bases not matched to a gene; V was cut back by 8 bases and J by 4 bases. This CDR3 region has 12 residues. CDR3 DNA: TGTGCCAGCGGGACTAGCGGGTACGAGCAGTACTTC. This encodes CASGTSGYEQYF.

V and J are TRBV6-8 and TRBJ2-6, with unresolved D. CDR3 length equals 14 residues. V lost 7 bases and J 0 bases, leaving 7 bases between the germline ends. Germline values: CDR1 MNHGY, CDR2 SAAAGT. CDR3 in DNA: TGTGCCAGCACTACCCGCTCTGGGGCCAACGTCCTGACTTTC. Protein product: CASTTRSGANVLTF.

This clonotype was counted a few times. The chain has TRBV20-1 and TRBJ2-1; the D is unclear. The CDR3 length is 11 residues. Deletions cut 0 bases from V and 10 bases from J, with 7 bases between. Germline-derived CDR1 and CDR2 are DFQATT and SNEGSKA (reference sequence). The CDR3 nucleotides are TGCAGTGCTAGAGATGGGAAGGAGCAGTTCTTC. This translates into CSARDGKEQFF.

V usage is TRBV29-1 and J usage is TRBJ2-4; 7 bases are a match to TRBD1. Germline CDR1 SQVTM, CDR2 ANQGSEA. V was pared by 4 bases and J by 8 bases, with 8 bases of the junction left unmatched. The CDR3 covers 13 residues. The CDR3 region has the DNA TGCAGCGTTGCCTCGCCAGGGGGTGACATTCAGTACTTC. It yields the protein CSVASPGGDIQYF.

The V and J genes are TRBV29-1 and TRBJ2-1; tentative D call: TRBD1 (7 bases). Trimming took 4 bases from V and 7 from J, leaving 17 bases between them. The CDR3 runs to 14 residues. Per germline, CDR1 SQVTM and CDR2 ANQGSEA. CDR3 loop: CSVGGTVFRNEQFF. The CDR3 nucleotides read TGCAGCGTTGGCGGGACAGTGTTCAGGAATGAGCAGTTCTTC.

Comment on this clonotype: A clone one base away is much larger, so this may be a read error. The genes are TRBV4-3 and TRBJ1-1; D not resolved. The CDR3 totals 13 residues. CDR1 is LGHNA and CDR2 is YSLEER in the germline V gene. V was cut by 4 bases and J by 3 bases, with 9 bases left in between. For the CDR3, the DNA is TGCGCCAGCAGCCTTATTATGGACACTGAAGCTTTCTTT. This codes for CASSLIMDTEAFF.

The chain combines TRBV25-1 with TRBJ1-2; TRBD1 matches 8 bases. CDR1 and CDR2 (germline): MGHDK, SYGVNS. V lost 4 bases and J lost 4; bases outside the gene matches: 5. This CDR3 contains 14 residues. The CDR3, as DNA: TGTGCCAGCAGTGTACCGGGACAGGCCTATGGCTACACCTTC. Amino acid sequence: CASSVPGQAYGYTF.

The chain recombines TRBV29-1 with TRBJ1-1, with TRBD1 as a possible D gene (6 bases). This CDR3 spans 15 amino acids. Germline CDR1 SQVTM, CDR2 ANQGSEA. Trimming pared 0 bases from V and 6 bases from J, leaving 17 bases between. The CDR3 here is CSVEDPLTGRAEAFF. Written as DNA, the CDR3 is TGCAGCGTTGAAGATCCCCTTACAGGGAGGGCTGAAGCTTTCTTT.

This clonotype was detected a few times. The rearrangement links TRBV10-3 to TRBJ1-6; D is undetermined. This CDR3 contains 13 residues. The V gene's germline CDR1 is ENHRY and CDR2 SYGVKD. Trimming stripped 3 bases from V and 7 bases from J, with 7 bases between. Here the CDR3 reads CAISELGNSPLHF. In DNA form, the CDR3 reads TGTGCCATCAGTGAATTGGGGAATTCACCCCTCCACTTT.

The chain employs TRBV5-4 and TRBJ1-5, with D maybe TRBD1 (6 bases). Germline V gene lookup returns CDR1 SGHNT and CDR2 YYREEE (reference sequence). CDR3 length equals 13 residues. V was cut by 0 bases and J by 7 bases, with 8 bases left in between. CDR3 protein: CASSLAGEQPQHF. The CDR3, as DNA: TGTGCCAGCAGCTTGGCAGGGGAACAGCCCCAGCATTTT.

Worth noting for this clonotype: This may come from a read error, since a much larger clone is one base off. Written as DNA, the CDR3 is TGTGCCGGCAGCTTAGGAATCCCCAGGGCGGCCGGGGAGCTGTTTTTT. Translating it yields CAGSLGIPRAAGELFF. The chain recombines TRBV7-2 with TRBJ2-2; a possible D gene is TRBD1 (5 bases). Germline V gene sequence: CDR1 SGHTA, CDR2 FQGNSA. This CDR3 is 16 amino acids long.

The CDR3 DNA is TGTGCCACCAGCAGAGAAGGCGGGGGATACGAGCAGTACTTC. It translates to CATSREGGGYEQYF. This rearrangement joins TRBV15 to TRBJ2-7, with 7 bases identical to TRBD2. The CDR3 loop spans 14 amino acids. The V and J ends lost 0 bases and 4 bases, in that order; junction bases with no gene match: 3. CDR1 is LNHNV, CDR2 YYDKDF, per germline (reference sequence).

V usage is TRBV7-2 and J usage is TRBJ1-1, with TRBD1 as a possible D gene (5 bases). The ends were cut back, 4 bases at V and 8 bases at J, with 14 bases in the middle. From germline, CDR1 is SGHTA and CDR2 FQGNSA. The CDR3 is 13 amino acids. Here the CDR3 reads CASSSPGGAEAFF. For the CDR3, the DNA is TGTGCCAGCAGCTCCCCAGGAGGGGCAGAAGCTTTCTTT.

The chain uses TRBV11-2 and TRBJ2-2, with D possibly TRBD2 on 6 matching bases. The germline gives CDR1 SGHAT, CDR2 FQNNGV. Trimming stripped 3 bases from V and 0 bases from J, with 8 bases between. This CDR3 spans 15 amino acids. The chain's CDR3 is CASSLGGPNTGELFF. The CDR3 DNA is TGTGCCAGCAGCTTGGGAGGTCCGAACACCGGGGAGCTGTTTTTT.

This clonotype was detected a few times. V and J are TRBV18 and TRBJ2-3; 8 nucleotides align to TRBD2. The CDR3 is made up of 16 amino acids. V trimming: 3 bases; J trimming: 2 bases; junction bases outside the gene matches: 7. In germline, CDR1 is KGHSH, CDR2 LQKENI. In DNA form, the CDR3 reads TGTGCCAGCTCACCGAGGGTAGCGGGGACCACAGATACGCAGTATTTT. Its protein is CASSPRVAGTTDTQYF.